The 4 T cell receptor beta chains in this list originate from one sample, sequenced in a study of T cell responses to AZD1222 COVID-19 vaccine. TCRdb's copy holds only in-frame clones and misses some; the assay was immunoSEQ multiplex PCR. The data contain 100,000 to 120,000 clones, 65% to 85% of them singletons. The sequencing here drew on peripheral blood, taken on day 0 of AZD1222 vaccination. Receptors originate from an adult in good health.

The V gene is TRBV28, the J gene TRBJ1-2; D gene uncertain. V shed 4 bases and J shed 0 bases, with 12 bases lying between them. The CDR3 is 15 residues long. Germline V gives CDR1 MDHEN, CDR2 SYDVKM. This chain's CDR3 is CASSSEGRTNYGYTF. The CDR3 DNA reads as TGTGCCAGCAGTTCCGAGGGCAGAACTAACTATGGCTACACCTTC.

The chain couples TRBV5-1 to TRBJ2-1; the match to TRBD2 covers 8 bases. From germline, CDR1 is SGHRS and CDR2 YFSETQ. Trimming cost V 4 bases and J 5 bases; bases outside gene matches: 14. The CDR3 has 17 residues. The CDR3 is CASSPPSSGTLNNEQFF. The CDR3 bases are TGCGCCAGCAGCCCCCCAAGTAGCGGGACCCTAAACAATGAGCAGTTCTTC.

This clone has just one count. This same CDR3 is encoded by further DNA sequences in the sample. The J gene is TRBJ2-1, the V gene TRBV12-3 or TRBV12-4, with D hard to call. This CDR3 spans 12 amino acids. With 1 base removed from V and 3 bases from J, the gap between germline ends came to 1 base. In DNA form, the CDR3 reads TGTGCCAGCAGTTTAGTCTACAATGAGCAGTTCTTC. Translation gives CASSLVYNEQFF.

This chain links TRBV14 with TRBJ2-3; no reliable D call. Trimming stripped 1 base from V and 1 base from J, with 3 bases between. The germline V gene encodes CDR1 SGHDN and CDR2 FVKESK. The CDR3 contains 13 residues. CDR3 DNA sequence: TGTGCCAGCAGCCAAGGTCGCACAGATACGCAGTATTTT. Translating it yields CASSQGRTDTQYF. Filled out from reference TRBV14 and TRBJ2-3, the complete variable domain reads EAGVTQFPSHSVIEKGQTVTLRCDPISGHDNLYWYRRVMGKEIKFLLHFVKESKQDESGMPNNRFLAERTGGTYSTLKVQPAELEDSGVYFCASSQGRTDTQYFGPGTRLTVL.